The next 25 T cell receptor beta chains were all read from a single sample in a study of T cells in Graves' hyperthyroidism and ophthalmopathy. From RNA transcripts, TCR beta CDR3 regions were amplified. A first-round RT-PCR of the TCR CDR3 used the HTBI primer set. In TCRdb, the multiplex PCR reads were re-called with MiXCR into one record per CDR3 protein. The data contain around 23,000 distinct CDR3 sequences, approximately 49% of them singletons. Sequenced sample: blood. The receptor source for this set is a woman aged 40 to 50 with Graves' hyperthyroidism that later progressed to Graves' ophthalmopathy.

This clonotype ranks as medium-sized. The chain is built from TRBV6-1 and TRBJ1-6; D is unclear. The CDR3 is 13 residues long. Trimming shortened V by 2 bases and J by 7 bases, and 6 bases separated the two germline ends. Germline lookup yields CDR1 MNHNS and CDR2 SASEGT. The DNA of the CDR3 is TGTGCCAGCAGTGAAAGCGAGAATTCACCCCTCCACTTT. It translates to CASSESENSPLHF.

The chain has TRBV20-1 and TRBJ2-7; TRBD2 matches at 12 bases. Germline V CDR1 and CDR2: DFQATT, SNEGSKA (reference sequence). Germline trimming cut 5 bases from V and 2 bases from J; bases unmatched to any gene: 1. CDR3 length equals 13 residues. The CDR3 protein is CSAWTSGAYEQYF. The CDR3 nucleotides read TGCAGTGCTTGGACTAGCGGGGCCTACGAGCAGTACTTC.

The V gene is TRBV25-1, the J gene TRBJ2-7; D gene unclear. Trimming shortened V by 1 base and J by 3 bases, and 13 bases separated the two germline ends. This CDR3 has 15 amino acids. Germline assignment: CDR1 MGHDK and CDR2 SYGVNS. The CDR3 spells CASSESGCKGYEQYF. In nucleotides, the CDR3 is TGTGCCAGCAGTGAATCTGGATGCAAGGGCTACGAGCAGTACTTC.

Only one count was recorded for this clonotype. For the CDR3, the DNA is TGCAGTGCTAGAGTTAATGAAAAACTGTTTTTT. It codes for CSARVNEKLFF. The chain has TRBV20-1 and TRBJ1-4, with D unresolved. The V end was cut by 1 base, the J end by 4 bases, with 1 base between. Germline values: CDR1 DFQATT, CDR2 SNEGSKA (reference sequence). CDR3 length equals 11 residues.

This clonotype was seen ten or more times. This chain joins TRBV3-1 and TRBJ1-3; D gene ambiguous. Germline V CDR1 and CDR2: LGHDT, YNNKEL (reference sequence). Trimming shortened V by 8 bases and J by 0 bases, and 8 bases separated the two germline ends. This CDR3 has 13 residues. In nucleotides, the CDR3 is TGTGCCAGCGCTAGGGCCTCTGGAAACACCATATATTTT. Protein product: CASARASGNTIYF. The full variable domain, with the rest looked up from reference TRBV3-1 and TRBJ1-3, is DTAVSQTPKYLVTQMGNDKSIKCEQNLGHDTMYWYKQDSKKFLKIMFSYNNKELIINETVPNRFSPKSPDKAHLNLHINSLELGDSAVYFCASARASGNTIYFGEGSWLTVV.

By share of the sample, this clonotype is medium-sized. This chain joins TRBV2 and TRBJ2-2; tentative D call: TRBD2 (6 bases). CDR1 and CDR2 (germline): SNHLY, FYNNEI. This CDR3 is built from 16 residues. Trimming cost V 2 bases and J 3 bases, with 13 bases left between them. In DNA form, the CDR3 reads TGTGCCAGCAGTGAACTGGCTAGCGAACACACCGGGGAGCTGTTTTTT. It codes for CASSELASEHTGELFF. The variable domain in full, with the rest retrieved from reference TRBV2 and TRBJ2-2, is EPEVTQTPSHQVTQMGQEVILRCVPISNHLYFYWYRQILGQKVEFLVSFYNNEISEKSEIFDDQFSVERPDGSNFTLKIRSTKLEDSAMYFCASSELASEHTGELFFGEGSRLTVL.

The chain couples TRBV7-2 to TRBJ2-1; 9 nucleotides align to TRBD2. The length of the CDR3 is 16 residues. The V gene end was trimmed by 5 bases and the J gene end by 4 bases; junction bases not matched to a gene: 9. Per the germline V gene, CDR1 is SGHTA and CDR2 is FQGNSA. This CDR3 is CASSQQASGVYNEQFF. The CDR3 DNA follows: TGTGCCAGCAGCCAGCAGGCTAGCGGGGTTTACAATGAGCAGTTCTTC.

The chain has TRBV28 and TRBJ2-7; the D gene is possibly TRBD2 (5 bases). CDR3 length: 12 residues. V was clipped by 7 bases and J by 8 bases, with 15 bases between them. CDR1 is MDHEN, CDR2 SYDVKM, per germline. This CDR3 reads CASTRPEGKQYF. The CDR3 coding sequence is TGTGCCAGCACCCGCCCCGAGGGAAAGCAGTACTTC.

In its sample, this clonotype was seen many times. The chain employs TRBV6-5 and TRBJ2-3, with D uncertain. CDR1 is MNHEY and CDR2 is SVGAGI in the germline V gene. Trimming removed 2 bases from V and 2 bases from J, with 14 bases in between. The CDR3 is 16 amino acids. CDR3 sequence: CASSYKGEAHTDTQYF. CDR3 DNA: TGTGCCAGCAGTTACAAAGGAGAGGCCCACACAGATACGCAGTATTTT.

The chain has TRBV11-1 and TRBJ1-1; D is perhaps TRBD1 (6 bases). From germline, CDR1 is SGHAT and CDR2 FQDESV (reference sequence). V was trimmed by 5 bases and J by 3 bases, leaving 10 bases between them. This CDR3 has 13 residues. CDR3 sequence reads: CASSQNRDTEAFF. The DNA of the CDR3 is TGTGCCAGCAGCCAGAACAGGGACACTGAAGCTTTCTTT.

The chain joins TRBV20-1 to TRBJ2-1; 14 bases match TRBD2. This CDR3 is built from 15 residues. The germline CDR1 and CDR2 sequences are DFQATT and SNEGSKA (reference sequence). Losses at the gene ends were 3 bases for V and 3 bases for J; bases not matched to a gene: 1. The CDR3 sequence: CSARGTSGSYNEQFF. The CDR3 DNA follows: TGCAGTGCTAGGGGGACTAGCGGGAGCTACAATGAGCAGTTCTTC.

This clonotype was picked up many times. This chain connects TRBV28 to TRBJ2-3; 14 bases are shared with TRBD2. Trimming removed 3 bases from V and 8 bases from J; junction bases left unmatched: 4. The CDR3 has 15 residues. Germline lookup yields CDR1 MDHEN and CDR2 SYDVKM. In nucleotides, the CDR3 is TGTGCCAGCAGTTTCGGACTAGCGGGAGGTGGTACGCAGTATTTT. The encoded protein is CASSFGLAGGGTQYF.

This clonotype was detected a few times. V gene TRBV20-1 combines with J gene TRBJ2-1; D is perhaps TRBD1 or TRBD2 (5 bases each). Trimming removed 5 bases at V and 1 base at J, with 9 bases between. The CDR3 runs to 13 residues. Looked up from germline, CDR1 is DFQATT and CDR2 is SNEGSKA (reference sequence). CDR3 sequence reads: CSAWDRSYNEQFF. The DNA of the CDR3 is TGCAGTGCTTGGGACCGTTCCTACAATGAGCAGTTCTTC.

This clonotype is classed as medium-sized. The chain employs TRBV19 and TRBJ1-4, with a tentative D call TRBD1 (5 bases). This CDR3 spans 13 amino acids. Trimming shortened V by 7 bases and J by 7 bases, and 13 bases separated the two germline ends. Germline V gene sequence: CDR1 LNHDA, CDR2 SQIVND (reference sequence). The DNA for the CDR3 is TGTGCCAGTAATGAGGGGCGGGGTGAAAAACTGTTTTTT. Amino acids: CASNEGRGEKLFF.

This clonotype appeared a few times. The CDR3 protein is CASSVGTELVNEQFF. The CDR3 DNA follows: TGTGCCAGCAGCGTTGGGACAGAACTCGTGAATGAGCAGTTCTTC. V and J are TRBV7-6 and TRBJ2-1; 7 bases match TRBD1. The CDR3 runs to 15 residues. Germline V gene sequence: CDR1 SGHVS, CDR2 FNYEAQ. V gave up 5 bases and J gave up 7 bases; unmatched junction bases: 11.

For this clonotype: A much larger clone is a single base away; this may be a read error. The chain uses TRBV2 and TRBJ1-3; D is possibly TRBD1 (6 bases). Germline V gives CDR1 SNHLY, CDR2 FYNNEI. The CDR3 has 19 amino acids. CDR3: CASSELVRTAKSSGNTVYF. The CDR3 bases are TGTGCCAGCAGTGAGTTAGTGAGGACAGCAAAGTCCTCTGGAAACACCGTATATTTT.

This sequence joins TRBV2 and TRBJ2-5; D unclear. The CDR3 spans 14 residues. The V gene lost 1 base and the J gene lost 7 bases, with 13 bases spanning the gap. The germline CDR1 and CDR2 sequences are SNHLY and FYNNEI. The CDR3, as DNA: TGTGCCAGCAGTGAAGTCACCAGGACGGGGACCCAGTACTTC. It yields the protein CASSEVTRTGTQYF.

The chain has TRBV2 and TRBJ2-2; TRBD2 agrees at 13 bases. V trimming: 4 bases; J trimming: 7 bases; junction bases outside the gene matches: 6. The CDR3 covers 16 residues. Per germline, CDR1 SNHLY and CDR2 FYNNEI. The CDR3 sequence is CASSGLAGGLGGELFF. CDR3 nucleotides: TGTGCCAGCAGTGGACTAGCGGGAGGATTAGGCGGGGAGCTGTTTTTT.

The V and J genes are TRBV24-1 and TRBJ2-1; 8 bases align to TRBD1. Unmatched junction bases numbered 9, after V lost 3 bases and J lost 6 bases. Per the germline V gene, CDR1 is KGHDR and CDR2 is SFDVKD. The CDR3 totals 16 residues. Here the CDR3 DNA reads TGTGCCACCAGTGATCCCGGGACAGGCAAGGCCAATGAGCAGTTCTTC. This sequence encodes CATSDPGTGKANEQFF.

This clonotype was observed a handful of times. The V gene is TRBV20-1, the J gene TRBJ1-2; a weak D match, TRBD1 (6 bases). Germline loops: CDR1 DFQATT, CDR2 SNEGSKA (reference sequence). The CDR3 contains 11 residues. Trimming removed 5 bases at V and 2 bases at J, with 6 bases between. The CDR3 region has the DNA TGCAGTGCTGGACAGAACTATGGCTACACCTTC. Amino acid sequence: CSAGQNYGYTF.

The chain joins TRBV15 to TRBJ1-3; D is undetermined. This CDR3 comprises 17 residues. V lost 1 base to trimming and J lost 0 bases, with 13 bases between them. Per the germline V gene, CDR1 is LNHNV and CDR2 is YYDKDF (reference sequence). The CDR3 region has the DNA TGTGCCACCAGCAGAGGGGTTACCAGAGACTCTGGAAACACCATATATTTT. It specifies CATSRGVTRDSGNTIYF.

Written as DNA, the CDR3 is TGCAGCGCCACGTACCGGGACAGAAACACTGAAGCTTTCTTT. Translation: CSATYRDRNTEAFF. This sequence joins TRBV29-1 and TRBJ1-1, with 7 bases that match TRBD1. With 7 bases clipped from V and 2 bases from J, the junction kept 10 bases outside the gene matches. The CDR3 is 14 amino acids. Germline V gene sequence: CDR1 SQVTM, CDR2 ANQGSEA.

The chain joins TRBV9 to TRBJ1-1; D ambiguous. The V gene's germline CDR1 is SGDLS and CDR2 YYNGEE. With 5 bases removed from V and 1 base from J, the gap between germline ends came to 12 bases. The CDR3 runs to 14 residues. The chain's CDR3 is CASSALVGNTEAFF. Written as DNA, the CDR3 is TGTGCCAGCAGTGCCCTCGTGGGGAACACTGAAGCTTTCTTT.

This clonotype was counted at least ten times. V and J are TRBV28 and TRBJ1-2; 8 nucleotides line up with TRBD1. In germline, CDR1 is MDHEN, CDR2 SYDVKM. V was clipped by 5 bases and J by 7 bases; unmatched bases: 6. The CDR3 extends over 13 amino acids. The CDR3 DNA is TGTGCCAGCAGTCCAACAGGGGGAACTGGCTACACCTTC. Translating gives CASSPTGGTGYTF.

This chain uses TRBV20-1 with TRBJ2-5; no clear D. This CDR3 spans 13 amino acids. Trimming shortened V by 3 bases and J by 2 bases, and 10 bases separated the two germline ends. Germline values: CDR1 DFQATT, CDR2 SNEGSKA (reference sequence). In DNA form, the CDR3 reads TGCAGTGCTAGTAGGCGGCCACAAGAGACCCAGTACTTC. This sequence encodes CSASRRPQETQYF.